The sequence of this T cell receptor (beta chain) was determined in a study of cytomegalovirus exposure and HLA in healthy donors (TCRdb year 2017). About the study as a whole: A later analysis indicated that the roughly 120 validation repertoires were generated on the platform also employed for the roughly 720 repertoires of the first cohort. The aim of the study was to test whether cataloging public T cell receptors could identify signatures of past pathogen exposure. Along with the roughly 670-subject first cohort, a separate validation cohort of approximately 110 different subjects was used. The study combined high-throughput TCR immunosequencing, statistical association of individual TCRs with disease status, and machine learning to predict cytomegalovirus infection status.

This clone was observed a handful of times. It lacks a known antigen. Base-call qualities are not available, and no considerably larger clone is one nucleotide away. The investigation overall reported the following: Cytomegalovirus status was reported to be diagnosed by the classifier with high specificity and sensitivity in both the original and validation cohorts. The validation cohort had no HLA typing available for a later analysis, so co-occurrence within that cohort was assessed over all 130 or so repertoires. Of the cluster scores, approximately 94% were above 0 in a later analysis, which found that TCRs clustered in the first cohort also tended to co-occur in the 90 to 150 validation repertoires. It was suggested by the authors that the approach could potentially be generalized to other disease states and immunological phenotypes. Most TCR sequences were observed very rarely across donors, whereas some public TCRs were present in many individuals. In vitro tests confirmed that three of the cytomegalovirus-associated TCR beta chains recognize cytomegalovirus antigens. The study gave a list of about 170 TCR beta chains associated with cytomegalovirus.

Libraries came from the immunoSEQ multiplex PCR assay. For the original study's pipeline: To diagnose cytomegalovirus status from the catalog of TCR beta chain sequences, a statistical classification framework was built. Not all clones reach the TCRdb copy of this immuneACCESS table, which keeps in-frame sequences only. Checked studies attribute under half of the gap to unresolved V genes and leave the rest unexplained. V and J calls and clone size come straight from that table; D and trimming were deduced from the DNA. This sample lists 92,000 or so clones; 96% were detected once. The ten largest clones represent 0.6% to 0.85% of the sample. The CDR3, from cysteine to phenylalanine, totals 13 residues. The DNA shown is the 39-base CDR3, in frame from base 1. The V end gives up 8 bases and the J end 10 bases, leaving 9 bases in the junction not matched to a gene. CDR1 and CDR2 were assigned from the germline V gene as MGHDK and SYGVNS.

The donors belonged to the validation cohort of over a hundred subjects, which was separate from the roughly 700-subject first cohort. The sequenced sample was PBMCs. This receptor chain uses TRBV25-1 and TRBJ2-5, with 11 central nucleotides matching TRBD2. This TCR was sampled from a young man in good health and CMV-seronegative. At the DNA level, the sequence is TGTGCCAGCTGTCCTCCGGGACTAGCGGTCCAGTACTTC. Its translation reads: CASCPPGLAVQYF.